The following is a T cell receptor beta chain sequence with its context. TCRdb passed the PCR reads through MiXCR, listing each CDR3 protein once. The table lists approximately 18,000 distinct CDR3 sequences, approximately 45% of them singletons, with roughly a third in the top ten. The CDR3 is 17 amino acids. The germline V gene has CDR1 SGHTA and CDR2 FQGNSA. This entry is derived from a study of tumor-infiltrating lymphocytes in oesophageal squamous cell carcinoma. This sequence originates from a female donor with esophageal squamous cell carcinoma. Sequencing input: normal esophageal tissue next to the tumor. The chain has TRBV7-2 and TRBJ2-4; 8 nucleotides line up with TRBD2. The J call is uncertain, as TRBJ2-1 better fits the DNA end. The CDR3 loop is CASSRFVVTSANNEQFF. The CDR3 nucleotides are TGTGCCAGCAGCCGTTTTGTTGTGACTAGCGCAAACAATGAGCAGTTCTTC.